The text below deals with one TCR beta chain. Its antigen remains unidentified. Within one base of it there is no much larger clone, and no base qualities were kept. Relative to germline, V is 4 bases shorter and J is 9 bases shorter, with 13 bases between their ends. CDR1 MGHDK and CDR2 SYGVNS were looked up in the germline V gene. The CDR3 goes from the cysteine to the phenylalanine over 13 residues. Only the CDR3 DNA is retained, 39 bases long and in frame from the first base. Using the deep immunoSEQ assay, multiplex PCR amplified TCR CDR3 regions from genomic DNA. Genomic DNA extracted from each cell subset was distributed evenly over all wells of several immunoSEQ 96-well plates, and each plate served as one replicate. For sorted subsets, approximately 0.2 ug of genomic DNA, equivalent to 30,000 or so T cell genomes, went into each replicate PCR. The purified libraries were quantified using a Qubit 3.0 fluorometer, sized with a Bioanalyzer 2100, and then quantified again using the KAPA Library Quantification kit. Every immunoSEQ 96-well plate was sequenced on a dedicated single-read 150-cycle Illumina NextSeq 550 flow cell. On the authors' methods: The immunoSEQ output contained only junctional sequences without quality scores, so filtering could not match that applied to full-length reads. To assign V/J genes and CDR3, sequences were annotated using PyIR, a Python wrapper for IgBLAST v1.9, with IMGT germline references. Reads with weak V/J assignments (E-value above 1e-6), missing CDR3, stop codons, out-of-frame junctions, or ambiguous translated residues were removed. V3J clonotypes were defined as sequences sharing an identical inferred V gene, J gene, and CDR3 amino acid sequence. Percentage overlap between repertoires was computed as shared unique clonotypes divided by the size of the smaller repertoire. Richness of each repertoire was evaluated using RTK rarefaction, the Chao1 estimator, and Recon v2.1 estimates of unobserved clonotypes. Generation probabilities for all TCRbeta clonotypes obtained by the gDNA method from a handful of donors were computed using OLGA. In TCRdb, the immuneACCESS table is reduced to in-frame sequences with V and J assigned. These tables do not hold every clone; where another copy was compared, an unresolved V gene accounts for under half, and the others remain unexplained. The DNA was the basis for D and trimming; V, J and clone size are from that table. This sample is represented by hundreds of thousands of clones; around 96% of them were singletons. The ten biggest clones cover approximately 0.12% of the sample.

For the CD8 naive samples, CD45RO-negative cells were positively selected for CCR7, yielding a CD45RA+CCR7+ population from which TemRA cells were excluded. Healthy HIV-negative adults with no recently reported acute infections or vaccinations were included as donors. Every donor was a Caucasian adult residing in Nashville, Tennessee, USA. Blood was collected by leukapheresis, and PBMCs were isolated by Ficoll-Histopaque density gradient centrifugation and then cryopreserved in liquid nitrogen vapor phase. Analytical flow cytometry was used to check the purity and quantity of every magnetically sorted T cell population. Each sorted fraction had its genomic DNA isolated and then quantified by UV absorbance on a Nanodrop 2000c. The record originates from a study of shared clonotypes between healthy human individuals (dated by TCRdb to the early 2020s). In the study overall: Two women and a few men aged 18 to 49 years were included in the cohort. For each donor, CD4 naive and CD4 memory were each run on three plates, CD8 naive on two plates, and CD8 memory on one plate. To estimate repertoire size and how much clonotypes are shared between individuals, the study performed deep sequencing of blood TCR repertoires from roughly five healthy adults. To increase sequencing depth and limit assay-specific biases, different laboratories used diverse techniques to prepare libraries and sequence TCR repertoires. Each donor's leukapheresis produced roughly between about 0.8 and 8.9 billion PBMCs. Broad study findings and their caveats: Compared with non-shared clonotypes, clonotypes shared by all four sorted-subset donors had higher generation probabilities. Pairwise subsampling indicated that sequencing depth was expected to affect the degree of clonotype sharing among donors. Because the study included a small number of donors, the genetic and exposure-history diversity represented was limited. Naive subsets generally had larger estimated clonotype richness than memory subsets did. Sampling was restricted to blood, and TCR repertoires in tissues likely differ from the TCR repertoires found in blood. Sharing across a few donors was observed for roughly 5.4% of naive CD4, less than 4% of naive CD8, 2.3% of memory CD4, and around 0.44% of memory CD8 clonotypes. Rarefaction of sorted-subset datasets indicated incomplete sequencing despite the large sequencing depth.

The rearrangement joined TRBV25-1 to TRBJ2-1; too little of a D gene remains to name it. This TCR was sampled from a young woman in good health. The sequenced sample consisted of naive CD8+ T cells sorted from blood. The sample's cell subset or site label, in plain terms: CD45RA+CCR7+. The nucleotide sequence is given as TGTGCCAGCAGTGCCCCGCTAGGCGGTGAGCAGTTCTTC. It specifies CASSAPLGGEQFF.